This TCR beta chain was observed in a study of T cell repertoires in cytomegalovirus infection (dated by TCRdb to between 2019 and 2020). General notes on the study: Donor HLA type was relevant to the analysis, because carriage of CMV infection together with the matching HLA type was indicated by public TCR beta signatures.

The germline V gene specifies MNHNS as CDR1 and SASEGT as CDR2. The germline ends are 12 bases apart after V is trimmed by 5 bases and J by 11 bases. From its cysteine to its phenylalanine, the CDR3 spans 11 amino acids. Only the CDR3 portion is preserved as DNA: 33 bases, with reading frame beginning at the first base. Findings and caveats that apply to the study as a whole: The ex vivo response was dominated by HLA-C-restricted CMV-specific TCR beta clonotypes, which also provided the single most frequent clonotype in two of eight donors. In both this cohort and an independent cohort of 350 to 400 donors, the cumulative frequency of public TCR beta family members distinguished carriers of CMV infection plus the relevant HLA type.

Note on this clonotype: Its antigen is not yet known. No per-base quality is available; no much larger clone lies one base away.

The listed sequencing device is Illumina HiSeq 1500. Through fastp at Q25 and MiXCR, TCRdb rebuilt clones from the public reads, retaining in-frame beta chains. Each CDR3 protein gets just one entry, which takes the most common genes and DNA from the rows behind it. Across this sample there are over 100,000 distinct CDR3 sequences, with 10% seen only once. In total, the top ten clones hold 30% to 40% of the sample. The TCR was taken from a human donor in good health (CMV status not recorded). Some clones in this sample may be carry-over from other donors' samples. The chain links TRBV6-1 with TRBJ1-1; tentative D gene TRBD1, with 5 bases matching. Sequenced input: PBMCs, sequenced either directly or after in vitro stimulation (not recorded which). The DNA sequence follows: TGTGCCAGCAGTCGATCAGGGCTGGCTTTCTTT. This yields the protein CASSRSGLAFF.